Below, 21 T cell receptor beta chains from the same sample are listed, as sequenced in a study of T cell repertoires in aging, cancer and after chemotherapy. TCR beta rearrangements were amplified from peripheral blood genomic DNA. TRB rearrangements spanning V, D and J were amplified using mixed TRB-A/B primers. TCRdb redid the calling of the multiplex PCR reads with MiXCR, one entry per CDR3 protein. The sample lists several thousand distinct CDR3 sequences, about 38% occurring once. Sequencing was done on a sample of blood. These receptors all come from a human donor in good health.

Judged by abundance, this clonotype is medium-sized. V and J are TRBV19 and TRBJ2-7; a weak D match, TRBD1 (5 bases). Germline V CDR1 and CDR2: LNHDA, SQIVND (reference sequence). CDR3 length: 13 residues. V was trimmed by 4 bases and J by 6 bases, leaving 13 bases between them. The CDR3: CASSTDTGIEQYF. CDR3 nucleotide sequence: TGTGCCAGTAGTACGGACACAGGAATCGAGCAGTACTTC.

This clonotype has a handful of counts. This chain connects TRBV12-3 or TRBV12-4 to TRBJ1-2; D is ambiguous. Trimming took off 3 bases at V and 7 bases at J, with 12 bases between the two ends. The CDR3 contains 13 residues. The CDR3 sequence: CASSLIVRGGYTF. CDR3 sequence (DNA): TGTGCCAGCAGTTTGATAGTGCGAGGTGGCTACACCTTC.

The gene calls are TRBV6-5 and TRBJ2-7, with 9 bases aligning to TRBD1. V was pared by 2 bases and J by 4 bases, with 6 bases of the junction left unmatched. The CDR3 loop spans 15 amino acids. Per germline, CDR1 MNHEY and CDR2 SVGAGI. The CDR3 bases are TGTGCCAGCAGTTACAGAGGACAGGGGACGTACGAGCAGTACTTC. Protein product: CASSYRGQGTYEQYF.

The chain couples TRBV30 to TRBJ1-2, with D tentatively TRBD1 (5 bases). The CDR3 length is 13 residues. The germline V gene has CDR1 GTSNPN and CDR2 SVGIG (reference sequence). Deletions cut 6 bases from V and 7 bases from J, with 18 bases between. CDR3 region: CACRDPQERGYTF. CDR3 sequence (DNA): TGTGCCTGTCGGGACCCCCAAGAACGTGGCTACACCTTC.

The chain couples TRBV24-1 to TRBJ2-1, with TRBD2 matching over 9 bases. The V gene end was trimmed by 9 bases and the J gene end by 6 bases; junction bases not matched to a gene: 5. The CDR3 spans 13 residues. Germline V gene sequence: CDR1 KGHDR, CDR2 SFDVKD. DNA for the CDR3: TGTGCCACCGAGGCGGGGGGGCCCAATGAGCAGTTCTTC. It codes for CATEAGGPNEQFF.

The chain employs TRBV18 and TRBJ1-2, with 7 positions matching TRBD1. CDR3 size: 15 residues. Looked up from germline, CDR1 is KGHSH and CDR2 is LQKENI. V shed 6 bases and J 7 bases; nucleotides not matched to a gene: 14. The CDR3 protein is CASSPEPTGLVGYTF. The DNA of the CDR3 is TGTGCCAGCTCCCCTGAGCCGACAGGGTTGGTTGGCTACACCTTC.

In this sample, this clonotype is medium-sized. The rearrangement uses TRBV19 and TRBJ2-2, with D possibly matching TRBD1 (5 bases). CDR3 size: 14 residues. With 6 bases removed from V and 5 bases from J, the gap between germline ends came to 13 bases. Germline-derived CDR1 and CDR2 are LNHDA and SQIVND (reference sequence). CDR3 region: CASRQASDTGELFF. CDR3 in DNA: TGTGCCAGTAGACAGGCGAGCGATACCGGGGAGCTGTTTTTT. Using reference TRBV19 and TRBJ2-2 for the parts outside the CDR3, the full variable domain is DGGITQSPKYLFRKEGQNVTLSCEQNLNHDAMYWYRQDPGQGLRLIYYSQIVNDFQKGDIAEGYSVSREKKESFPLTVTSAQKNPTAFYLCASRQASDTGELFFGEGSRLTVL.

The J gene is TRBJ2-1, the V gene TRBV6-2 or TRBV6-3, with TRBD2 matching 9 bases. The J segment lost 8 bases and the V segment lost 6 bases, leaving 17 bases of the junction unmatched. In germline, CDR1 is MNHEY, CDR2 SVGEGT. The CDR3 spans 17 residues. This chain's CDR3 is CASRSTSQRGAYDEQFF. Written as DNA, the CDR3 is TGTGCCAGCAGGTCCACCTCCCAGCGGGGGGCCTATGATGAGCAGTTCTTC.

V and J are TRBV11-1 and TRBJ2-3, with D possibly TRBD2 on 6 matching bases. The germline V gene has CDR1 SGHAT and CDR2 FQDESV (reference sequence). The CDR3 is made up of 15 amino acids. Trimming left V 1 base short and J 4 bases short, with 12 bases between. DNA for the CDR3: TGTGCCAGCAGCTTAGGTGGCGGGGAGGCAGATACGCAGTATTTT. Translating gives CASSLGGGEADTQYF.

The chain uses TRBV6-5 and TRBJ2-1, with TRBD1 identical over 8 bases. The trim removed 5 bases at V and 5 bases at J, leaving 8 bases unmatched. The germline V gene encodes CDR1 MNHEY and CDR2 SVGAGI. The CDR3 contains 15 residues. The CDR3 DNA reads as TGTGCCAGCAGTGCCCGGACAGGGAGTCACAATGAGCAGTTCTTC. It translates to CASSARTGSHNEQFF.

This rearrangement joins TRBV10-3 to TRBJ2-3, with D possibly matching TRBD1 (5 bases). The length of the CDR3 is 14 residues. V lost 6 bases, J lost 0 bases, and 10 bases lay in between. Germline values: CDR1 ENHRY, CDR2 SYGVKD. CDR3 DNA: TGTGCCATCAGCGTACAGGCTAGCACAGATACGCAGTATTTT. Its protein is CAISVQASTDTQYF.

This clonotype is termed medium-sized. The chain carries TRBV30 and TRBJ2-2; D tentatively fits TRBD1 or TRBD2 (5 bases each). Germline V gene sequence: CDR1 GTSNPN, CDR2 SVGIG (reference sequence). The CDR3 spans 18 residues. Trimming removed 3 bases at V and 0 bases at J, with 20 bases between. The CDR3 here is CAWSDVWGNRANTGELFF. The CDR3 DNA follows: TGTGCCTGGAGCGACGTTTGGGGGAACAGAGCGAACACCGGGGAGCTGTTTTTT.

The CDR3 is CASSFATGTLAYEQYF. In DNA form, the CDR3 reads TGTGCCAGCAGCTTCGCTACCGGGACGTTGGCCTACGAGCAGTACTTC. This chain joins TRBV5-6 and TRBJ2-7; D assignment may be TRBD1 or TRBD2 (5 bases each). V lost 2 bases, J lost 2 bases, and 17 bases lay in between. Germline assignment: CDR1 SGHDT and CDR2 YYEEEE. CDR3 length: 16 amino acids.

The chain is built from TRBV7-6 and TRBJ1-1; D remains ambiguous. This CDR3 is built from 13 residues. Germline V gene lookup returns CDR1 SGHVS and CDR2 FNYEAQ. V was cut by 2 bases and J by 3 bases, with 7 bases left in between. CDR3 sequence: CASSLSAHTEAFF. CDR3 nucleotide sequence: TGTGCCAGCAGCTTAAGTGCCCACACTGAAGCTTTCTTT.

The chain recombines TRBV5-3 with TRBJ2-1; TRBD2 matches at 12 bases. TRBV5-3 is given ORF status, its function remaining uncertain. The CDR3 runs to 19 residues. The junction had 11 bases not matched to a gene; V was cut back by 0 bases and J by 4 bases. CDR3 sequence (DNA): TGTGCCAGAAGCTTGGGACTAGCGGGGGCGCCGGAAAATTACAATGAGCAGTTCTTC. It yields the protein CARSLGLAGAPENYNEQFF.

The chain uses TRBV19 and TRBJ1-3; the D gene is possibly TRBD1 (5 bases). The CDR3 extends over 15 amino acids. V was cut by 6 bases and J by 0 bases, with 12 bases left in between. CDR1 and CDR2 (germline): LNHDA, SQIVND (reference sequence). CDR3 DNA: TGTGCCAGTAGACAGGCCAGTAACTCTGGAAACACCATATATTTT. Encoded protein: CASRQASNSGNTIYF.

The J gene is TRBJ2-7, the V gene TRBV4-1, with 10 positions matching TRBD1. From germline, CDR1 is MGHRA and CDR2 YSYEKL. The CDR3 extends over 15 amino acids. V lost 1 base to trimming and J lost 1 base; unmatched junction nucleotides: 1. The CDR3 DNA follows: TGCGCCAGCAGCCAAGGACAGGGGGCGTCCTACGAGCAGTACTTC. As protein: CASSQGQGASYEQYF.

The chain joins TRBV19 to TRBJ1-1; 7 bases fit TRBD1. CDR3 length: 19 amino acids. Per the germline V gene, CDR1 is LNHDA and CDR2 is SQIVND (reference sequence). The trim removed 9 bases at V and 11 bases at J, leaving 33 bases unmatched. The CDR3 nucleotides read TGTGCCAGCCCCATGGTAGGAGTATCCCCCCGTGCGAGGGGGCGCGGGGCTTTCTTT. Translated, it gives CASPMVGVSPRARGRGAFF. Full variable domain (outside the CDR3, taken from reference TRBV19 and TRBJ1-1): DGGITQSPKYLFRKEGQNVTLSCEQNLNHDAMYWYRQDPGQGLRLIYYSQIVNDFQKGDIAEGYSVSREKKESFPLTVTSAQKNPTAFYLCASPMVGVSPRARGRGAFFGQGTRLTVV.

This chain uses TRBV30 with TRBJ2-7, with TRBD1 identical over 10 bases. J lost 3 bases, V lost 3 bases, and 11 bases had no gene match. CDR3 size: 16 residues. Germline V CDR1 and CDR2: GTSNPN, SVGIG (reference sequence). The CDR3 here is CAWRGRGQGPYYEQYF. CDR3 DNA: TGTGCCTGGAGAGGCCGGGGACAGGGGCCATACTACGAGCAGTACTTC.

The V and J genes are TRBV6-5 and TRBJ1-2; D is uncertain. Trimming took 6 bases from V and 0 from J, leaving 11 bases between them. The CDR3 is 14 amino acids. CDR1 MNHEY and CDR2 SVGAGI come from the germline V gene. Here the CDR3 reads CASRQSLANYGYTF. Here the CDR3 DNA reads TGTGCCAGCAGACAGAGCTTAGCTAACTATGGCTACACCTTC.

This clonotype showed up just a few times. This chain links TRBV7-6 with TRBJ1-1; D unclear. The germline V and J ends were trimmed by 1 base and 5 bases, with 14 bases remaining between them. Germline V gene data show CDR1 as SGHVS and CDR2 as FNYEAQ. CDR3 length: 15 amino acids. CDR3 loop: CASSLVTTGRTEAFF. In DNA, the CDR3 is TGTGCCAGCAGCTTAGTGACTACGGGGAGAACTGAAGCTTTCTTT.